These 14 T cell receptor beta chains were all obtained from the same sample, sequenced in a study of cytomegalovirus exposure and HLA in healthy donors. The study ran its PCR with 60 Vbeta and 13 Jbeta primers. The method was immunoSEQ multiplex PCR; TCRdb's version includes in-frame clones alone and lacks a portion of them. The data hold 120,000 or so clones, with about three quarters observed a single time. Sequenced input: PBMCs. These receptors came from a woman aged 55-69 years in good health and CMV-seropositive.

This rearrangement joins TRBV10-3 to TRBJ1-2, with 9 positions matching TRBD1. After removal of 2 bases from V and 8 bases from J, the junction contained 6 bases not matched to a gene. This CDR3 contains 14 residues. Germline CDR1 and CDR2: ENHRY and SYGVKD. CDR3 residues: CAISESTGGQGYTF. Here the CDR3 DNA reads TGTGCCATCAGTGAGAGTACAGGGGGCCAGGGCTACACCTTC.

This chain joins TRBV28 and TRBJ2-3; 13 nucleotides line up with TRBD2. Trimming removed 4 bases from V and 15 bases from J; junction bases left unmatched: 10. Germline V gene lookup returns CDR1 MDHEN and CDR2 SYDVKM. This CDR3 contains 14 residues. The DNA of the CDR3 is TGTGCCAGCAGTTCATCGTTAACTAGCGGGGGGGCTTATTTT. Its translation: CASSSSLTSGGAYF.

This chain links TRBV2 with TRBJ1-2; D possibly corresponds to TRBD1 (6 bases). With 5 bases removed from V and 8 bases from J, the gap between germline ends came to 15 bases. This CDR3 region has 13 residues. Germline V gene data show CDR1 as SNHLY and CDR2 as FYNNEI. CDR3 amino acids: CASSPQGFWGYTF. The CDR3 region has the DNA TGTGCCAGCAGTCCACAGGGATTCTGGGGCTACACCTTC.

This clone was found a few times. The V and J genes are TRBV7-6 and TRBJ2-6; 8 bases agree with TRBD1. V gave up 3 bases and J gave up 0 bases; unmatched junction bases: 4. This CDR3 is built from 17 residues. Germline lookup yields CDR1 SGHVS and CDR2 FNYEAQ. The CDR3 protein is CASSFGQGNSGANVLTF. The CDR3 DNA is TGTGCCAGCAGCTTCGGACAGGGAAACTCTGGGGCCAACGTCCTGACTTTC.

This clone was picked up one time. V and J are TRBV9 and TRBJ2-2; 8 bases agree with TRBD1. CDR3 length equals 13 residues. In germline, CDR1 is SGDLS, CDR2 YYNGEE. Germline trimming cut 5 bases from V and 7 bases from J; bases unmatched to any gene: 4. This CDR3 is CASRGQGGGELFF. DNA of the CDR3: TGTGCCAGCAGAGGACAGGGCGGCGGGGAGCTGTTTTTT.

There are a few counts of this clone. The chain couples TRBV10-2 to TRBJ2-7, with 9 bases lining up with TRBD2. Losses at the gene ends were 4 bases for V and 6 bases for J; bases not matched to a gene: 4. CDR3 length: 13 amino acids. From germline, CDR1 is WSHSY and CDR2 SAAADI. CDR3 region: CASSGLAESEQYF. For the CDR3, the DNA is TGCGCCAGCAGTGGACTAGCGGAGAGCGAGCAGTACTTC.

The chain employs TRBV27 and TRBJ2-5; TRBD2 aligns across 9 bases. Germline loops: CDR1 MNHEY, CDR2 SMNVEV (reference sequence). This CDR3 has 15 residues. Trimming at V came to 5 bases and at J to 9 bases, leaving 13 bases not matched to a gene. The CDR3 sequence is CASSPFGLAGKAQYF. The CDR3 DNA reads TGTGCCAGCAGTCCCTTCGGGCTAGCGGGAAAGGCCCAGTACTTC.

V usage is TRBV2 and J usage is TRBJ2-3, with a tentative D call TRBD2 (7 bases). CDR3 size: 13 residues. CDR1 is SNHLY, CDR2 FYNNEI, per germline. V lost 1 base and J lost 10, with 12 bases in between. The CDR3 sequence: CASSEVGGDAQYF. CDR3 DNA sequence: TGTGCCAGCAGTGAAGTAGGGGGGGATGCGCAGTATTTT.

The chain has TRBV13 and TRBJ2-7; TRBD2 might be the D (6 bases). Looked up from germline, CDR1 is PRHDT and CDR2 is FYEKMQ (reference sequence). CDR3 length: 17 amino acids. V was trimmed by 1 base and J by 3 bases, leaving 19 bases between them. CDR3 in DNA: TGTGCCAGCAGCTTAGTAGGGCTTTGGGGGGAAGACTACGAGCAGTACTTC. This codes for CASSLVGLWGEDYEQYF. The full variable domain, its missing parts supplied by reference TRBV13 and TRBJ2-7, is AAGVIQSPRHLIKEKRETATLKCYPIPRHDTVYWYQQGPGQDPQFLISFYEKMQSDKGSIPDRFSAQQFSDYHSELNMSSLELGDSALYFCASSLVGLWGEDYEQYFGPGTRLTVT.

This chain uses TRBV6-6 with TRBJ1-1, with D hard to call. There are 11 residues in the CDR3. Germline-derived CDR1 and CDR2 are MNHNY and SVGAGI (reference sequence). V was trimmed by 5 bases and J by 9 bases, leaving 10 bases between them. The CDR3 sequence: CASSLTRQAFF. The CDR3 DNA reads TGTGCCAGCAGTCTGACAAGGCAAGCTTTCTTT.

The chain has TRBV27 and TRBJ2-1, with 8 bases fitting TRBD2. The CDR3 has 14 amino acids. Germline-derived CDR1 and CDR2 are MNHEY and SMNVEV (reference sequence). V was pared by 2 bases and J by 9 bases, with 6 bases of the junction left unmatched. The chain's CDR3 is CASSLAGGWGEQFF. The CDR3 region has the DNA TGTGCCAGCAGTTTAGCGGGAGGTTGGGGTGAGCAGTTCTTC.

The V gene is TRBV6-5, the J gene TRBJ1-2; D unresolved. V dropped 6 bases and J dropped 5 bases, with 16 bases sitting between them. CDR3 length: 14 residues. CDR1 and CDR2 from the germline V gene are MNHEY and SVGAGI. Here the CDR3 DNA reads TGTGCCAGCAGCCCTACCGGACTGGGATATGGCTACACCTTC. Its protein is CASSPTGLGYGYTF.

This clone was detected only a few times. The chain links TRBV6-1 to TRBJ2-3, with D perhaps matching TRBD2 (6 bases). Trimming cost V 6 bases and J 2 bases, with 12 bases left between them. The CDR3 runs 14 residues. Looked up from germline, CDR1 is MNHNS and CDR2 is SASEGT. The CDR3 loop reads CASRYGRATDTQYF. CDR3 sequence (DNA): TGTGCCAGCAGGTACGGGAGAGCCACAGATACGCAGTATTTT.

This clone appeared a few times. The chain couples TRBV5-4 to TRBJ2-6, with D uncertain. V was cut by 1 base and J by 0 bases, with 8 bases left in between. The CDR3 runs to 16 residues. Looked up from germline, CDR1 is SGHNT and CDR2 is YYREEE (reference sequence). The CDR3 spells CASSLNTNSGANVLTF. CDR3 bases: TGTGCCAGCAGCTTGAACACCAACTCTGGGGCCAACGTCCTGACTTTC.